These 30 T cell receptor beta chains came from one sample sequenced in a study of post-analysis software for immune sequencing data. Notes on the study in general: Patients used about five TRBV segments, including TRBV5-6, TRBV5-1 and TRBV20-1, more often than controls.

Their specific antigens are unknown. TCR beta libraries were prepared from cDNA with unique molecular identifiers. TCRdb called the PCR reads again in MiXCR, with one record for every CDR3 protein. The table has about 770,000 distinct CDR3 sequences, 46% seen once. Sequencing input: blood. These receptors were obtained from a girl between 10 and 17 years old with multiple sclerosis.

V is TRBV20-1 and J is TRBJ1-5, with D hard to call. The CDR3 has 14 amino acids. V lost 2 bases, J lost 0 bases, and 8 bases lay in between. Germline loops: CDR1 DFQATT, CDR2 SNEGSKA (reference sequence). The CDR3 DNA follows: TGCAGTGCTAGACGCACGGTTAGCAATCAGCCCCAGCATTTT. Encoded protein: CSARRTVSNQPQHF.

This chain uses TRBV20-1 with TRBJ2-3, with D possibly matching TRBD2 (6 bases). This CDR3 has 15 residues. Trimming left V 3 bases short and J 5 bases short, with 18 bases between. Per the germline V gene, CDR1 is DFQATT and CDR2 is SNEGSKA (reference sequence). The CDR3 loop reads CSARRGRPTGDTQYF. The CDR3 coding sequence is TGCAGTGCTAGGCGGGGTCGTCCTACGGGAGATACGCAGTATTTT.

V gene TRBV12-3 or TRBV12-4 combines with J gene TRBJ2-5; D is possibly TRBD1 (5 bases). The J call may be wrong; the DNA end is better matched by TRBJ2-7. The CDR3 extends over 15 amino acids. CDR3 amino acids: CASSLGPTGSYEQYF. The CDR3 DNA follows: TGTGCCAGCAGTTTAGGCCCCACAGGATCCTACGAGCAGTACTTC.

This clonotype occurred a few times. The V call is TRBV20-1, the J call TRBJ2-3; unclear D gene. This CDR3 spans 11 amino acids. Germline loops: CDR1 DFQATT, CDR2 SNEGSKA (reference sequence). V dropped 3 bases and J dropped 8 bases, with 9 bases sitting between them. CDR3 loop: CSARSRATQYF. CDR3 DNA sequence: TGCAGTGCTAGGAGCAGAGCTACGCAGTATTTT.

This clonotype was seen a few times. As DNA, the CDR3 is TGTGCCACCAGCGGGGGACTAGCGGGAGCTTACCAAGAGACCCAGTACTTC. Translating it yields CATSGGLAGAYQETQYF. This sequence joins TRBV15 and TRBJ2-5; 14 nucleotides agree with TRBD2. Germline trimming cut 5 bases from V and 0 bases from J; bases unmatched to any gene: 5. Germline CDR1 LNHNV, CDR2 YYDKDF (reference sequence). CDR3 length equals 17 residues.

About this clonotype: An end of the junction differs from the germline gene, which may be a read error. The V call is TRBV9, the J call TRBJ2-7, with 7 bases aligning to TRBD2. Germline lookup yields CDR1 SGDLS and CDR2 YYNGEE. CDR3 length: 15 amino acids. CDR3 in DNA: TGTGCCAGCAGCGTAGCTGGCATGGGGGACTACGAGCAGGACTTC. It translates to CASSVAGMGDYEQDF.

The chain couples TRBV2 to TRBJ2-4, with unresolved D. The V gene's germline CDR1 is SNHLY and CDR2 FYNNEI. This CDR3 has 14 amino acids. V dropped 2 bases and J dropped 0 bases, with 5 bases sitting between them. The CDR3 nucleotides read TGTGCCAGCAGTGAAAGATTAGCCAAAAACATTCAGTACTTC. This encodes CASSERLAKNIQYF.

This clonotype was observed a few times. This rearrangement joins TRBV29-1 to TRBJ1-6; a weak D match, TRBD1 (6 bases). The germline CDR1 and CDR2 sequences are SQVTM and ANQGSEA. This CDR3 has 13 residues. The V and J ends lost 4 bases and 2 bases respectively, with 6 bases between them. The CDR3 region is CSVGDTYNSPLHF. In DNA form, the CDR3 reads TGCAGCGTTGGGGACACCTATAATTCACCCCTCCACTTT.

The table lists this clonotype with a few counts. This chain's CDR3 is CASSLMGLSTYEQYF. CDR3 DNA sequence: TGTGCCAGCAGCTTGATGGGTCTAAGCACCTACGAGCAGTACTTC. The chain couples TRBV7-2 to TRBJ2-7; D ambiguous. CDR3 length equals 15 residues. Germline values: CDR1 SGHTA, CDR2 FQGNSA. The ends were cut back, 3 bases at V and 2 bases at J, with 14 bases in the middle.

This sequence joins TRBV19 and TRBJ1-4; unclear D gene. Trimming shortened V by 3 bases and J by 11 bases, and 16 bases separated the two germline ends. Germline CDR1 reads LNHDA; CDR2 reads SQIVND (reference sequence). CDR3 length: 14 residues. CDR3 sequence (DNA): TGTGCCAGTAGTATTGAGATCCCGACCGGGAAACTGTTTTTT. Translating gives CASSIEIPTGKLFF. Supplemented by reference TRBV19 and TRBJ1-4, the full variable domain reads DGGITQSPKYLFRKEGQNVTLSCEQNLNHDAMYWYRQDPGQGLRLIYYSQIVNDFQKGDIAEGYSVSREKKESFPLTVTSAQKNPTAFYLCASSIEIPTGKLFFGSGTQLSVL.

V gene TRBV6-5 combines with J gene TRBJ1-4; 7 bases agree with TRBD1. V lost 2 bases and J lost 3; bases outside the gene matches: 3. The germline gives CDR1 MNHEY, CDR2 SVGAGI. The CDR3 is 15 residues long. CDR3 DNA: TGTGCCAGCAGTTACCTCGGGACAGCTAATGAAAAACTGTTTTTT. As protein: CASSYLGTANEKLFF.

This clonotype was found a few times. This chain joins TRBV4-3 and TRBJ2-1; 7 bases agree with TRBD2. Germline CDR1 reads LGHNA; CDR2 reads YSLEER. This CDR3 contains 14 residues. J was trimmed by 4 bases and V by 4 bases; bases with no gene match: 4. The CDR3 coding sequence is TGCGCCAGCAGCCGCGGGGGAGGGTACAATGAGCAGTTCTTC. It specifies CASSRGGGYNEQFF.

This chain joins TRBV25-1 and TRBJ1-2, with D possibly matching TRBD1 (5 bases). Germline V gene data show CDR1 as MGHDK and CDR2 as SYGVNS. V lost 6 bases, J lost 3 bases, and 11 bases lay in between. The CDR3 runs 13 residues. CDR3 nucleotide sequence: TGTGCCAGCAGCCCAGGGAATTACTATGGCTACACCTTC. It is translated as CASSPGNYYGYTF.

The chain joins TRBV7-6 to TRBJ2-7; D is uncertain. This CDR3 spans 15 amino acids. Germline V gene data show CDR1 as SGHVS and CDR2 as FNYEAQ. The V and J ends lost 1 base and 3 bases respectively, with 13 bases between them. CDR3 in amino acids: CASSLGTGQFYEQYF. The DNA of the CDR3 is TGTGCCAGCAGCTTAGGTACTGGGCAGTTCTACGAGCAGTACTTC.

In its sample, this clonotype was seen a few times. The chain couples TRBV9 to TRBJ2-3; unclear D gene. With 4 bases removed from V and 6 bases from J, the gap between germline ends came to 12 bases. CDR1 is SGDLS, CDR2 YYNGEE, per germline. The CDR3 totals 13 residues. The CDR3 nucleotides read TGTGCCAGCAGCCCCACTCTACGGGATACGCAGTATTTT. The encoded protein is CASSPTLRDTQYF.

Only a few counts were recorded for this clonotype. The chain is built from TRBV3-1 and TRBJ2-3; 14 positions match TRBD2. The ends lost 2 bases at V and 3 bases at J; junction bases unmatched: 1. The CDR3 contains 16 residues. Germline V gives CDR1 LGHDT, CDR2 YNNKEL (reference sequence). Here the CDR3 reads CASSQRTSGGTDTQYF. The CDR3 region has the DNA TGTGCCAGCAGCCAAAGGACTAGCGGGGGGACAGATACGCAGTATTTT.

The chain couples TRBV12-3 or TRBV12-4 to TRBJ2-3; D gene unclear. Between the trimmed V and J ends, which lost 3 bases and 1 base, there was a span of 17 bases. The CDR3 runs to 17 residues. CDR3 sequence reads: CASSFLVAEPRTDTQYF. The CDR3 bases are TGTGCCAGCAGTTTTTTGGTTGCGGAGCCCCGCACAGATACGCAGTATTTT.

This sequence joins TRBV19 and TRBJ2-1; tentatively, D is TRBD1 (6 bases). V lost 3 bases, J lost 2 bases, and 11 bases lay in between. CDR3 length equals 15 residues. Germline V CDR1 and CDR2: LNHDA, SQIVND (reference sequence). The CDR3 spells CASSMWDNTYNEQFF. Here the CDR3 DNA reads TGTGCCAGTAGTATGTGGGACAATACCTACAATGAGCAGTTCTTC.

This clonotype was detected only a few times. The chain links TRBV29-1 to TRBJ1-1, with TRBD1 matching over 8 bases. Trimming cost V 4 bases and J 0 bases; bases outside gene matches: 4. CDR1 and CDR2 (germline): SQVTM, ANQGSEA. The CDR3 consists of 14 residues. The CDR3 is CSVVTGAMNTEAFF. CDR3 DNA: TGCAGCGTTGTGACAGGGGCCATGAACACTGAAGCTTTCTTT. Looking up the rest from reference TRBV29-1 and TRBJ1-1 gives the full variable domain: SAVISQKPSRDICQRGTSLTIQCQVDSQVTMMFWYRQQPGQSLTLIATANQGSEATYESGFVIDKFPISRPNLTFSTLTVSNMSPEDSSIYLCSVVTGAMNTEAFFGQGTRLTVV.

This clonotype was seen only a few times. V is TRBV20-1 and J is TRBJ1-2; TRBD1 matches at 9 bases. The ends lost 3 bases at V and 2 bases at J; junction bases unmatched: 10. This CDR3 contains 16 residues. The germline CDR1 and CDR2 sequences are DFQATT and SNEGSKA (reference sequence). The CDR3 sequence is CSARADRGPQNYGYTF. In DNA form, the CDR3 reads TGCAGTGCTAGGGCGGACAGGGGTCCCCAAAACTATGGCTACACCTTC.

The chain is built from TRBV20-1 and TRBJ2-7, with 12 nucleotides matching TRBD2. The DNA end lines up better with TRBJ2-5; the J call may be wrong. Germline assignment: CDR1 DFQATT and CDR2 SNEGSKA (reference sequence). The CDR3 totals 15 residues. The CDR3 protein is CSARASGRVWETQYF. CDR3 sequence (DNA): TGCAGTGCTAGAGCTAGCGGGAGGGTTTGGGAGACCCAGTACTTC.

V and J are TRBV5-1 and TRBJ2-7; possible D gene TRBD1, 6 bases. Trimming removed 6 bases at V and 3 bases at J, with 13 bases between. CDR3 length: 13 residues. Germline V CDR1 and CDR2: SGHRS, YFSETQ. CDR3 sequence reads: CASKRPGDYEQYF. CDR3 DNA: TGCGCCAGCAAGAGACCAGGGGACTACGAGCAGTACTTC.

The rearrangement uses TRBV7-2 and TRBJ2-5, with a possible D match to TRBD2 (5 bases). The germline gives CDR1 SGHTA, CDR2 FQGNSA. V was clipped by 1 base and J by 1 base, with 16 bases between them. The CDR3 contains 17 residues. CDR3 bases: TGTGCCAGCAGCTTAGGGGCTGACTACTACGGCCAAGAGACCCAGTACTTC. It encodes CASSLGADYYGQETQYF. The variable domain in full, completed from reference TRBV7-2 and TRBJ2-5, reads GAGVSQSPSNKVTEKGKDVELRCDPISGHTALYWYRQSLGQGLEFLIYFQGNSAPDKSGLPSDRFSAERTGGSVSTLTIQRTQQEDSAVYLCASSLGADYYGQETQYFGPGTRLLVL.

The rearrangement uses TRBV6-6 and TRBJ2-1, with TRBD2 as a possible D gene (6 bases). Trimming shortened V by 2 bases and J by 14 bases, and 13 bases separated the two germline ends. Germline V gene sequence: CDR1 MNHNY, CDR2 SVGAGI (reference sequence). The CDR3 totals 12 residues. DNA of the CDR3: TGTGCCAGCAGTTACGGTCGCCAGCGGGAGTTCTTC. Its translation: CASSYGRQREFF.

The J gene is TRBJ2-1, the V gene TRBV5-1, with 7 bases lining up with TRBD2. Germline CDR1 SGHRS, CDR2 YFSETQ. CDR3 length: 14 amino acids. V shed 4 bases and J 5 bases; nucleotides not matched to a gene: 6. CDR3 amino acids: CASSNSGTHNEQFF. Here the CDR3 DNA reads TGCGCCAGCAGCAACAGCGGGACGCACAATGAGCAGTTCTTC. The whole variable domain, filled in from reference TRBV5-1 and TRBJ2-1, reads KAGVTQTPRYLIKTRGQQVTLSCSPISGHRSVSWYQQTPGQGLQFLFEYFSETQRNKGNFPGRFSGRQFSNSRSEMNVSTLELGDSALYLCASSNSGTHNEQFFGPGTRLTVL.

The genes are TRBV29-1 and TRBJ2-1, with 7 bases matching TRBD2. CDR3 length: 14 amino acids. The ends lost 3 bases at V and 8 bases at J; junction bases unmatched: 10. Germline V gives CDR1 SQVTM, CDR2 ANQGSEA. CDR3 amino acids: CSVDGLSGGDEQFF. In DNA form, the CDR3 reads TGCAGCGTTGACGGGTTGAGTGGGGGGGATGAGCAGTTCTTC.

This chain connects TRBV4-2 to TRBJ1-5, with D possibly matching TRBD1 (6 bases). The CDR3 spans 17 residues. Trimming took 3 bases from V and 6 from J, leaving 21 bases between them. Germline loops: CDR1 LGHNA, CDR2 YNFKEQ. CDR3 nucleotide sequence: TGTGCCAGCAGCCAGGGGGTCGTGCAGGGGAGAGGTCAGCCCCAGCATTTT. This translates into CASSQGVVQGRGQPQHF.

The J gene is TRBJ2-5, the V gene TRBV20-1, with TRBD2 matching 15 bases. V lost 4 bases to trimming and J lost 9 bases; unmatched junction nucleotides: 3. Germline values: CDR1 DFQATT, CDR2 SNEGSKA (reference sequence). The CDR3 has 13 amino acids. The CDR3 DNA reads TGCAGTGCTACGAGGACTAGCGGGAGGGCCCAGTACTTC. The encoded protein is CSATRTSGRAQYF.

CDR3 amino acids: CASIQSWQGIQETQYF. In nucleotides, the CDR3 is TGTGCCAGCATCCAGAGCTGGCAGGGAATTCAAGAGACCCAGTACTTC. The chain is built from TRBV7-2 and TRBJ2-5; D is possibly TRBD1 (5 bases). This CDR3 has 16 amino acids. Germline V CDR1 and CDR2: SGHTA, FQGNSA. Trimming cost V 7 bases and J 2 bases, with 20 bases left between them.

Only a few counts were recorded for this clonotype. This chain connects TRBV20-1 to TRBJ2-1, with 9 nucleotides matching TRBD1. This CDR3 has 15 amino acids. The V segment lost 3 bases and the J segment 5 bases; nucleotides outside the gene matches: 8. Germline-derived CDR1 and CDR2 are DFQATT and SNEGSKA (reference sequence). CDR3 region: CSASRGTGPDNEQFF. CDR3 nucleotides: TGCAGTGCTAGCCGAGGGACAGGGCCCGACAATGAGCAGTTCTTC.